The sample holds one count of the clone carrying this T cell receptor (beta chain). Antigen: not known. This entry is derived from a study of cytomegalovirus exposure and HLA in healthy donors. Notes on the study in general: An assumption of roughly uniform sequencing depth across donors underlay the presence/absence analyses. An Asian-associated ancestry cluster reportedly showed fewer N-insertions than the roughly 670-donor mean in a later analysis. The study recorded 150 to 200 TCR beta chains that were cytomegalovirus-associated.

The CDR3 sequence is 14 residues long. CDR1 is SGHTA and CDR2 is FQGNSA in the germline V gene. With 6 bases removed from V and 4 bases from J, the gap between germline ends came to 15 bases. The PCR ran on 60 Vbeta and 13 Jbeta primers. Profiled with immunoSEQ multiplex PCR; TCRdb holds only in-frame clones, not every one. Counted here are 110,000 or so clones, approximately 75% occurring once; the ten biggest clones make up more than 1.5%. The origin of this receptor is a man aged 40-49 years in good health and CMV-seronegative. Source material: PBMCs. The rearrangement links TRBV7-2 to TRBJ1-1; D uncertain. The chain's CDR3 is CASSSGLIGTEAFF. CDR3 coding DNA: TGTGCCAGCAGTTCCGGTCTGATCGGCACTGAAGCTTTCTTT. The entire variable domain, with the rest obtained from reference TRBV7-2 and TRBJ1-1, is as follows: GAGVSQSPSNKVTEKGKDVELRCDPISGHTALYWYRQSLGQGLEFLIYFQGNSAPDKSGLPSDRFSAERTGGSVSTLTIQRTQQEDSAVYLCASSSGLIGTEAFFGQGTRLTVV.